The T cell receptor beta chain described here comes from a study of blood T cell repertoires in COVID-19. Study overall: Researchers got acute and convalescent COVID-19 samples from the United States, Italy and Spain. T cells, B-cell-depleted T cells, or PBMCs provided the cDNA or gDNA that served as material.

In the authors' methods: Counts of nucleated cells, estimated from reference gene primer amplification, were obtained. Assay: immunoSEQ multiplex PCR; the TCRdb copy retains only in-frame clones and omits some. V, J and clone size are taken as reported in that table, and D and trimming were inferred from the DNA itself. This sample carries tens of thousands of clones, roughly 76% of them seen once, and the ten largest clones take 28%. This CDR3 spans 11 amino acids. V was pared by 0 bases and J by 15 bases, with 1 base of the junction left unmatched. Germline-derived CDR1 and CDR2 are MNHNS and SASEGT.

The receptor comes from a woman older than 75 with active or convalescent COVID-19. Sequenced sample: peripheral blood. The gene calls are TRBV6-1 and TRBJ1-3, with 8 nucleotides matching TRBD1. DNA of the CDR3: TGTGCCAGCAGTGAAGCTGGACAGGGATATTTT. This gives the protein CASSEAGQGYF.